The clone carrying this T cell receptor beta chain showed up just a few times. This record belongs to a study of T cells after yellow fever vaccination. With 0 bases removed from V and 0 bases from J, the gap between germline ends came to 6 bases. The germline V gene encodes CDR1 MNHEY and CDR2 SVGAGI. This CDR3 has 15 residues. One entry per CDR3 protein results from TCRdb running MiXCR on the 5' RACE reads. The sample shows 200,000 to 300,000 distinct CDR3 sequences, approximately 3.5% of them seen only once. Sample: PBMCs, taken 15 days after the yellow fever booster vaccination. The TCR comes from a man aged 18-30 years who received the YFV17D yellow fever vaccine. The rearrangement uses TRBV6-5 and TRBJ1-3, with D unresolved. CDR3: CASSYSGISGNTIYF. CDR3 nucleotides: TGTGCCAGCAGTTACTCGGGAATCTCTGGAAACACCATATATTTT.